The clone carrying this T cell receptor beta chain was counted a single time. Its antigen is unidentified. This specimen comes from a study of post-analysis software for immune sequencing data. Study-wide results and caveats: Patients carried roughly five TRBV segments more frequently than controls did, and TRBV5-6, TRBV5-1 and TRBV20-1 were among them. Co-batched samples clustered tightly together by F measure.

The library was made from cDNA and included unique molecular identifiers. TCRdb recomputed calls from the PCR reads with MiXCR, one row per CDR3 protein. The data hold roughly 800,000 distinct CDR3 sequences, with around 53% observed a single time. V was clipped by 4 bases and J by 4 bases, with 8 bases between them. This CDR3 is 13 amino acids long. Germline V CDR1 and CDR2: SGHTA, FQGNSA. The TCR originated in a girl aged 5-17 years with multiple sclerosis. The chain has TRBV7-2 and TRBJ1-5, with D unclear. The material sequenced was blood. The CDR3: CASSSVINQPQHF. CDR3 bases: TGTGCCAGCAGCTCGGTTATAAATCAGCCCCAGCATTTT.